In its sample, the clone carrying this T cell receptor (beta chain) was seen a few times. Its antigen remains unidentified. The data are from a study of shared clonotypes between healthy human individuals. About the research overall: Researchers drew samples from two women and a few men aged 18 to 49. General study findings and limits: The sole specimen, blood, was sampled, and tissue repertoires likely differ. In several donors, approximately 5% of naive CD4 clonotypes appeared in common.

The DNA input per sorted-subset replicate PCR was 200 ng, corresponding to some 33,000 T cell genomes. Data came from immunoSEQ multiplex PCR; TCRdb stores just in-frame clones and leaves some out. The data show roughly 640,000 clones, around 67% seen once. This CDR3 has 14 amino acids. In germline, CDR1 is MDHEN, CDR2 SYDVKM. V lost 8 bases to trimming and J lost 4 bases, with 17 bases between them. The source material was memory CD4+ T cells sorted from blood. As to subset: CD45RA-negative fraction. The receptor comes from a woman aged 25 to 39 in good health. V gene TRBV28 combines with J gene TRBJ2-5, with D possibly being TRBD2 (7 bases). Here the CDR3 reads CASRGGASGETQYF. The CDR3 DNA reads as TGTGCCAGCCGAGGGGGGGCGAGCGGAGAGACCCAGTACTTC.